This T cell receptor (beta chain) appears in the sequencing data of a study of CD8+ T cells in alopecia areata. On the study more broadly: Patients in the treated group were given tofacitinib by mouth, 5 to 10 mg twice a day.

Collected material from alopecia areata patients comprised lesional scalp punch biopsies and peripheral blood. Whole-study results and caveats: Possibly as an HLA-related effect, TCR sharing across patients appeared less clear than in mice. Clonality was higher in lesional than normal scalp, especially in alopecia totalis/universalis.

In regard to this clone: Its specificity is unknown.

Sequencing used cDNA as its template, made by extracting RNA and reverse transcribing it. TCRdb keeps only in-frame clones here, not all; method: immunoSEQ multiplex PCR. The table has roughly 130,000 clones, approximately 58% seen once; the top ten hold under 5%. CDR3 length equals 11 residues. Deletions cut 4 bases from V and 1 base from J, with 5 bases between. Per the germline V gene, CDR1 is DFQATT and CDR2 is SNEGSKA (reference sequence). The TCR sequence derives from a human donor with alopecia areata. This specimen was CD4+ T cells sorted from blood, taken at week 0. The chain couples TRBV20-1 to TRBJ2-7, with D uncertain. In nucleotides, the CDR3 is TGCAGTGCTATAGGGTCCTACGAGCAGTACTTC. Protein sequence: CSAIGSYEQYF.